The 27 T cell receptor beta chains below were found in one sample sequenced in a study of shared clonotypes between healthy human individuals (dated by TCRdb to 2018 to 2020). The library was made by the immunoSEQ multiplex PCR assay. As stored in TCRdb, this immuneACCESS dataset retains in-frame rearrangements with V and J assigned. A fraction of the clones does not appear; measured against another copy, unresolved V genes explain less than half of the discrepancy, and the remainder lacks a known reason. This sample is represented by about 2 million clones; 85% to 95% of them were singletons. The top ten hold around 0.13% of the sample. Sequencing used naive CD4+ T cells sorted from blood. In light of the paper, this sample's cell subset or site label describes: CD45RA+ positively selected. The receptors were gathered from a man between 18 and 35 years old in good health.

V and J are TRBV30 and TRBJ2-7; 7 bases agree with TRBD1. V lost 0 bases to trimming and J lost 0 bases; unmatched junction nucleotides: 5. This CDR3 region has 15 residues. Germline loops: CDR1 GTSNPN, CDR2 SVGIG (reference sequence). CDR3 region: CAWSVGQRSSYEQYF. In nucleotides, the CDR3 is TGTGCCTGGAGTGTGGGACAGAGGAGCTCCTACGAGCAGTACTTC.

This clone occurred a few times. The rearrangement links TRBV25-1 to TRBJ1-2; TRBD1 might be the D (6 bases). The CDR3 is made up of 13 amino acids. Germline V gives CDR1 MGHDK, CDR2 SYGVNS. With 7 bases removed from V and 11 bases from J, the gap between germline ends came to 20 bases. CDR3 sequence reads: CASTGRAAGEYTF. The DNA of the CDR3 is TGTGCCAGCACCGGAAGGGCGGCAGGGGAATACACCTTC.

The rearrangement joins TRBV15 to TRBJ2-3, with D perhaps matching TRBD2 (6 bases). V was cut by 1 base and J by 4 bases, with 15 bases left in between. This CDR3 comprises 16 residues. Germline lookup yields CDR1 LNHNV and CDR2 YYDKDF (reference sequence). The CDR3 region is CATSRGLGTAADTQYF. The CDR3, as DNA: TGTGCCACCAGCAGAGGCCTAGGGACTGCCGCAGATACGCAGTATTTT.

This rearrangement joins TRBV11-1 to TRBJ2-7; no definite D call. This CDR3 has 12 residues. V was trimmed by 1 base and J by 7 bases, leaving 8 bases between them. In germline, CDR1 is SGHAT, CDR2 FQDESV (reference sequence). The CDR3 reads CASSLDQWEQYF. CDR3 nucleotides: TGTGCCAGCAGCTTAGACCAATGGGAGCAGTACTTC. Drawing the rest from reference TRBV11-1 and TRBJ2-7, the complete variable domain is EAEVAQSPRYKITEKSQAVAFWCDPISGHATLYWYRQILGQGPELLVQFQDESVVDDSQLPKDRFSAERLKGVDSTLKIQPAELGDSAMYLCASSLDQWEQYFGPGTRLTVT.

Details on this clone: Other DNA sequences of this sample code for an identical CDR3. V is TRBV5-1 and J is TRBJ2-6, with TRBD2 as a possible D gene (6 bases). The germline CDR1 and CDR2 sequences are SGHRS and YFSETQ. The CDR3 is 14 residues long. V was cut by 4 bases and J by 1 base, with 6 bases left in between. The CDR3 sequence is CASSGGSGANVLTF. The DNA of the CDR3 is TGCGCCAGCAGCGGAGGGTCTGGGGCCAACGTCCTGACTTTC.

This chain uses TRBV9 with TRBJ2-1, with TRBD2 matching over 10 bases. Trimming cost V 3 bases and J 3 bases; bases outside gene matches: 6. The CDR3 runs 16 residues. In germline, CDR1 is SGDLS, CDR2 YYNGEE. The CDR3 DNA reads TGTGCCAGCAGCGCCCCCGGACTAGCGGACTACAATGAGCAGTTCTTC. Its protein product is CASSAPGLADYNEQFF.

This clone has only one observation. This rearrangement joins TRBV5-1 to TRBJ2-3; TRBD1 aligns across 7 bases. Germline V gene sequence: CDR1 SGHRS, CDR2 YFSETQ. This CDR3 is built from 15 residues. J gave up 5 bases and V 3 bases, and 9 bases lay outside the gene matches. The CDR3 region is CASSSGDRVIDTQYF. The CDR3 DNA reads TGCGCCAGCAGCTCCGGAGACAGGGTCATAGATACGCAGTATTTT. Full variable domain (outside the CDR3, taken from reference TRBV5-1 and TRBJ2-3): KAGVTQTPRYLIKTRGQQVTLSCSPISGHRSVSWYQQTPGQGLQFLFEYFSETQRNKGNFPGRFSGRQFSNSRSEMNVSTLELGDSALYLCASSSGDRVIDTQYFGPGTRLTVL.

The CDR3 DNA follows: TGTGCCAGCAGCTCGCCAGGGTTAGCTATCTACGAGCAGTACTTC. Translating gives CASSSPGLAIYEQYF. The rearrangement uses TRBV5-5 and TRBJ2-7, with D maybe TRBD1 (5 bases). The CDR3 runs 15 residues. Trimming cost V 3 bases and J 3 bases, with 16 bases left between them. Germline CDR1 and CDR2: SGHKS and YYEKEE (reference sequence).

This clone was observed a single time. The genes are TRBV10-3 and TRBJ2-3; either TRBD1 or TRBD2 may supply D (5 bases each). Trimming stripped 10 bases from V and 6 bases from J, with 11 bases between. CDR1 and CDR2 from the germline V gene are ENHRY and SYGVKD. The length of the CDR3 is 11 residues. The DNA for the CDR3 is TGTGCCACCGCCGGGACCGATACGCAGTATTTT. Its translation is CATAGTDTQYF.

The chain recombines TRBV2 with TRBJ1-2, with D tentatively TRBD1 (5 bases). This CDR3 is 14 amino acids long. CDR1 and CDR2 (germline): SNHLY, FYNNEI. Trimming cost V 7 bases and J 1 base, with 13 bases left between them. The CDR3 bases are TGTGCCAGCACCGAGAGGGGAGGTAACTATGGCTACACCTTC. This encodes CASTERGGNYGYTF.

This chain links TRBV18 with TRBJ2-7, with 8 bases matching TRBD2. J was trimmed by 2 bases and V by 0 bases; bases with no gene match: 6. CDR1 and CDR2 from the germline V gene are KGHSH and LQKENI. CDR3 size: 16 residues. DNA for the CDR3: TGTGCCAGCTCACCACCGCTTAGCGGGGTGGCCTACGAGCAGTACTTC. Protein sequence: CASSPPLSGVAYEQYF.

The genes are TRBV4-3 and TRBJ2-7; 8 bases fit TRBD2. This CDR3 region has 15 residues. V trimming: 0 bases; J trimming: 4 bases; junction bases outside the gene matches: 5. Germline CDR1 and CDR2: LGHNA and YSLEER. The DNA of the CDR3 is TGCGCCAGCAGCCAAGATCTTACGGGAGGGTACGAGCAGTACTTC. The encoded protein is CASSQDLTGGYEQYF.

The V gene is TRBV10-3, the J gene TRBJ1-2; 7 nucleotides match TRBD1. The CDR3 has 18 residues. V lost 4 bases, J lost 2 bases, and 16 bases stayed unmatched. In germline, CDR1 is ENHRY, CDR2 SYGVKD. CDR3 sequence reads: CAISVGGVRGKGNYGYTF. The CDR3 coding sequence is TGTGCCATCAGTGTCGGTGGTGTCAGGGGGAAAGGGAACTATGGCTACACCTTC.

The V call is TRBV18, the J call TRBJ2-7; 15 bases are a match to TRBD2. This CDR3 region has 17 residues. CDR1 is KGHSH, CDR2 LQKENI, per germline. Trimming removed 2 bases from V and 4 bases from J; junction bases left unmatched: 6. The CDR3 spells CASSPGLAGGGVYEQYF. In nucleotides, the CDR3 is TGTGCCAGCTCACCAGGACTAGCGGGAGGGGGAGTATACGAGCAGTACTTC.

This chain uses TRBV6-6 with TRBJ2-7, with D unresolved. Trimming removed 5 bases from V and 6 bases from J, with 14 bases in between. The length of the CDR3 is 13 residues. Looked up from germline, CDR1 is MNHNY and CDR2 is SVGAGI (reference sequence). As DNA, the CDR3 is TGTGCCAGCAGTGGGTTAAAGGTGGGCGAGCAGTACTTC. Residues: CASSGLKVGEQYF.

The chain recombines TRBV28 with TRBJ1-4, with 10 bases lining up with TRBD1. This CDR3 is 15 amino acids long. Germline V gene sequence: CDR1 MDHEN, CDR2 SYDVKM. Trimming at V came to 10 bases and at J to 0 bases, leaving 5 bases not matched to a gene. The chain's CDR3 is CATRDRGATNEKLFF. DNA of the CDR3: TGTGCCACCCGGGACAGGGGTGCAACTAATGAAAAACTGTTTTTT.

The CDR3 DNA reads as TGTGCCACCAGCCGGGACAGGGCCTTGGGAGAGACCCAGTACTTC. This encodes CATSRDRALGETQYF. The chain links TRBV15 to TRBJ2-5; 9 bases match TRBD1. This CDR3 spans 15 amino acids. The germline V gene has CDR1 LNHNV and CDR2 YYDKDF (reference sequence). V was pared by 5 bases and J by 4 bases, with 8 bases of the junction left unmatched.

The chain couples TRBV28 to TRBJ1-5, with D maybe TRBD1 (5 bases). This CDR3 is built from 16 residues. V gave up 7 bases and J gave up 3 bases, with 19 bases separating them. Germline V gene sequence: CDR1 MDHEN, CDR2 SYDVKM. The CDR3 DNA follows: TGTGCCAGCACTTACACCGGGACTGTTAACAATCAGCCCCAGCATTTT. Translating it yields CASTYTGTVNNQPQHF.

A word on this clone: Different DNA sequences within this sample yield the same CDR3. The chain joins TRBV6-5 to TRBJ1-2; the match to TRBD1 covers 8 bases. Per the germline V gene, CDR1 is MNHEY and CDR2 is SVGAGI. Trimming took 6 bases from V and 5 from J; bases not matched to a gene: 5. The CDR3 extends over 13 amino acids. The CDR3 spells CASSSRQGYGYTF. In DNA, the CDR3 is TGTGCCAGCAGCTCCCGACAGGGGTATGGCTACACCTTC.

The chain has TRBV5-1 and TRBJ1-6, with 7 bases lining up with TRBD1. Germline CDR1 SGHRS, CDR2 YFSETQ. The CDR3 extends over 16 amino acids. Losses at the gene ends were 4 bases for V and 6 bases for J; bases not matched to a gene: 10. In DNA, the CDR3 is TGCGCCAGCAGCCCCTATTCAGACAGGGTTAATTCACCCCTCCACTTT. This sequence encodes CASSPYSDRVNSPLHF.

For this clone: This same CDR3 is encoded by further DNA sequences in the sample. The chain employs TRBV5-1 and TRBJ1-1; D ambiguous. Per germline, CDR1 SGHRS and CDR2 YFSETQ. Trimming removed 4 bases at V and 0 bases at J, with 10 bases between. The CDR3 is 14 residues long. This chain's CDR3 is CASSPSTVNTEAFF. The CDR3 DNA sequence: TGCGCCAGCAGCCCTTCAACAGTGAACACTGAAGCTTTCTTT.

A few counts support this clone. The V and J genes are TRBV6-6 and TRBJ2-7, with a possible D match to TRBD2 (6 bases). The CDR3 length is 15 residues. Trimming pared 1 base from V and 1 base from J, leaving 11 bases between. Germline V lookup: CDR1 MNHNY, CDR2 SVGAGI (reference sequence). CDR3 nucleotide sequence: TGTGCCAGCAGTTACTGGGGCGGGGAGTCCTACGAGCAGTACTTC. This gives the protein CASSYWGGESYEQYF.

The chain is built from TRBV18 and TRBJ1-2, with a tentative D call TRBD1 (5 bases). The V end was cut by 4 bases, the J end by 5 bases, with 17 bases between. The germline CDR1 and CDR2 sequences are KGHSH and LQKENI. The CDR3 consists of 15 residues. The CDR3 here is CASSRSGAERYGYTF. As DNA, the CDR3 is TGTGCCAGCTCACGGTCCGGGGCCGAGAGGTATGGCTACACCTTC.

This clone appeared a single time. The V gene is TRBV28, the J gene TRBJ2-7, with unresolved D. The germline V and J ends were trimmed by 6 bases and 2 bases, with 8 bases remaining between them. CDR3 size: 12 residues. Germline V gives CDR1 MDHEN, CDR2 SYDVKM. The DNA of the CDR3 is TGTGCCAGCAGACACAGCCCCTACGAGCAGTACTTC. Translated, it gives CASRHSPYEQYF.

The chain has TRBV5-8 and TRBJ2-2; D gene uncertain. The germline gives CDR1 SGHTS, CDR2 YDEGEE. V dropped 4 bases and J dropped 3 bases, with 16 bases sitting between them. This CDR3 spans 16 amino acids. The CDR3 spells CASSPVRGRYTGELFF. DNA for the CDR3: TGTGCCAGCAGCCCGGTCCGTGGCAGATACACCGGGGAGCTGTTTTTT.

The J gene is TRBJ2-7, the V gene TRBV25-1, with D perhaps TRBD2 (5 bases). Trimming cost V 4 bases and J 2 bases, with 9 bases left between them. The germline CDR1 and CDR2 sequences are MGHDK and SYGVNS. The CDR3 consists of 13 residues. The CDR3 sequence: CASSVAGTYEQYF. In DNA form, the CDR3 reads TGTGCCAGCAGTGTTGCCGGGACCTACGAGCAGTACTTC.

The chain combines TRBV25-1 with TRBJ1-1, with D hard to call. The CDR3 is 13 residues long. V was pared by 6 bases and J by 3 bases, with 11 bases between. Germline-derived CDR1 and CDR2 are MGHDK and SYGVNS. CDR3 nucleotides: TGTGCCAGCAGGAACTCAAGGGACACTGAAGCTTTCTTT. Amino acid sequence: CASRNSRDTEAFF.